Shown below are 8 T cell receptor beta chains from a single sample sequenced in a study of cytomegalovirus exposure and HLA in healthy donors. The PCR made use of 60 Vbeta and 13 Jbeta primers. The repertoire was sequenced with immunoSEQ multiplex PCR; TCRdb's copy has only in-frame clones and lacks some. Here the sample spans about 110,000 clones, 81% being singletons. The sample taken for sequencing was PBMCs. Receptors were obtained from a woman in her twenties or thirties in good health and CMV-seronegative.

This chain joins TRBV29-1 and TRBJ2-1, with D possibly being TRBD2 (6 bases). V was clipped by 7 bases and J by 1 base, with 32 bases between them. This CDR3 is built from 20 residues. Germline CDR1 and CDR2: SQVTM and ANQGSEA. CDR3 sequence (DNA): TGCAGCGCATGCGGGACTGCCAAGACAAAGGTTAGTCGGTCCTACAATGAGCAGTTCTTC. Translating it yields CSACGTAKTKVSRSYNEQFF.

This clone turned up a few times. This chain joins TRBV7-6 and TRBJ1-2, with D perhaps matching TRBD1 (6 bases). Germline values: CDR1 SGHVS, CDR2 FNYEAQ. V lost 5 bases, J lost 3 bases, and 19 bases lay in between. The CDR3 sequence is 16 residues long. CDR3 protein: CASSNHPGDRYYGYTF. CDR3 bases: TGTGCCAGCAGCAACCACCCAGGGGATAGATACTATGGCTACACCTTC.

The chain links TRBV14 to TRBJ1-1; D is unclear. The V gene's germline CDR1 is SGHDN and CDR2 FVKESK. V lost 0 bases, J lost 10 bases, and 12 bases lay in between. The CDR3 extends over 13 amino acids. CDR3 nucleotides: TGTGCCAGCAGCCAAGAGCAGTCTTCGGGAGCTTTCTTT. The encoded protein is CASSQEQSSGAFF. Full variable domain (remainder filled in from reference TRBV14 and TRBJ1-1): EAGVTQFPSHSVIEKGQTVTLRCDPISGHDNLYWYRRVMGKEIKFLLHFVKESKQDESGMPNNRFLAERTGGTYSTLKVQPAELEDSGVYFCASSQEQSSGAFFGQGTRLTVV.

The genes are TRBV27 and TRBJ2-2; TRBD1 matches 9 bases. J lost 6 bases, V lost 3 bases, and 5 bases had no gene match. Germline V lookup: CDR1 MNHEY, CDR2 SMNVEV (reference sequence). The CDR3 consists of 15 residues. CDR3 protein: CASSFRDRGAGELFF. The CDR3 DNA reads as TGTGCCAGCAGTTTTCGAGACAGGGGGGCCGGGGAGCTGTTTTTT.

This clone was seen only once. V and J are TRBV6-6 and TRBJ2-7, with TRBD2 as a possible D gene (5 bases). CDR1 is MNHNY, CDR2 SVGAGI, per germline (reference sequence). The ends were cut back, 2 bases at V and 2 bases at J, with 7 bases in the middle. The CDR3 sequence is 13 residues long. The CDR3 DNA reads TGTGCCAGCAGTTACGGGGAGACCTACGAGCAGTACTTC. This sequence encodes CASSYGETYEQYF.

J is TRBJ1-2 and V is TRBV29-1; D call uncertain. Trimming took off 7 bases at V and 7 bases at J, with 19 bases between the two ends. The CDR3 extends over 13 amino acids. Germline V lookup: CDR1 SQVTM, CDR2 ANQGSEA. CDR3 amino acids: CSETRAARAGYTF. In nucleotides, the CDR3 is TGCAGCGAAACACGAGCGGCTCGCGCTGGCTACACCTTC.

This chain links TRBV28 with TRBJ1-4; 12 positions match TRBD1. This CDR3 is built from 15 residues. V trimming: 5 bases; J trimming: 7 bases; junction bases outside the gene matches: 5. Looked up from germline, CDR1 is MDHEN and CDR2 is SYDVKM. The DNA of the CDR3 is TGTGCCAGCAGTCCCCGGGACAGGGGGCGTGAAAAACTGTTTTTT. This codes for CASSPRDRGREKLFF.

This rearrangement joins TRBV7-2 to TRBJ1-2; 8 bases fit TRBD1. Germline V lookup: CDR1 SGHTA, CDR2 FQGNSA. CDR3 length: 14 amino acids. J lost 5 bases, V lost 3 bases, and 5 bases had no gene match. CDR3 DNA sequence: TGTGCCAGCAGCTTCCCCCAGGGGGCTTATGGCTACACCTTC. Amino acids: CASSFPQGAYGYTF.